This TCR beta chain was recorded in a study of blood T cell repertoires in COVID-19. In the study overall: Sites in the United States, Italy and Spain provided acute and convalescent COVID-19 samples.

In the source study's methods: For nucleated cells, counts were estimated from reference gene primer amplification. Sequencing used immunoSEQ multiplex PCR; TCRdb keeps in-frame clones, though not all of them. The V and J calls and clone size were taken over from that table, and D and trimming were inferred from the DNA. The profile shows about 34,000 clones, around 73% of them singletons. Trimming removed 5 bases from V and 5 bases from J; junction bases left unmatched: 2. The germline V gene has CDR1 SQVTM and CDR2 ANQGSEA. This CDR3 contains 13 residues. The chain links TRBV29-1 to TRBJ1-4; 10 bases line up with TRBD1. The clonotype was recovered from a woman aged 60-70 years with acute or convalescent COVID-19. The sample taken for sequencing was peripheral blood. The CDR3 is CSVPGQGNEKLFF. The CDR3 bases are TGCAGCGTTCCGGGACAGGGGAATGAAAAACTGTTTTTT. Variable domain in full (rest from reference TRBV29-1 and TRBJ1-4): SAVISQKPSRDICQRGTSLTIQCQVDSQVTMMFWYRQQPGQSLTLIATANQGSEATYESGFVIDKFPISRPNLTFSTLTVSNMSPEDSSIYLCSVPGQGNEKLFFGSGTQLSVL.